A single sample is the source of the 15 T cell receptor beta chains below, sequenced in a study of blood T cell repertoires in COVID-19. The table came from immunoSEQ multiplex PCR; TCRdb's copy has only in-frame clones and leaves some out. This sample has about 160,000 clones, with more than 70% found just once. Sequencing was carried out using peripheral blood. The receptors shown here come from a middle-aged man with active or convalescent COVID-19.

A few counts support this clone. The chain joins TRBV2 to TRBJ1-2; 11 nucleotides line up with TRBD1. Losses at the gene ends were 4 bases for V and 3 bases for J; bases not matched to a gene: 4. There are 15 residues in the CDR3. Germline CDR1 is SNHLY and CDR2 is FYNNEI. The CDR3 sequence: CASSGGTGGYYGYTF. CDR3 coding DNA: TGTGCCAGCAGTGGGGGGACAGGGGGTTACTATGGCTACACCTTC.

The CDR3 nucleotides are TGCGCCAGCAGCACCCAACTAGCCCCGGGGGAGCTGTTTTTT. It is translated as CASSTQLAPGELFF. The chain joins TRBV5-1 to TRBJ2-2, with D maybe TRBD2 (6 bases). Germline-derived CDR1 and CDR2 are SGHRS and YFSETQ. The CDR3 contains 14 residues. V lost 4 bases to trimming and J lost 8 bases, with 15 bases between them.

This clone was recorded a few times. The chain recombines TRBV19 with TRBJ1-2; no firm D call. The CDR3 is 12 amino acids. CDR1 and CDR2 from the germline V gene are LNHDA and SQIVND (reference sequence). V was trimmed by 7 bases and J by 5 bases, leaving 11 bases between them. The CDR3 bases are TGTGCCAGTACGAACAGCCAATATGGCTACACCTTC. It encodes CASTNSQYGYTF.

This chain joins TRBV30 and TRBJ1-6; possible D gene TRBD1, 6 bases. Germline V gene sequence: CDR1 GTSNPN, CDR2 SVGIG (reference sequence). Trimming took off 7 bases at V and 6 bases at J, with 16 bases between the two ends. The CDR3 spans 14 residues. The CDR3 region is CASSQGLGNSPLHF. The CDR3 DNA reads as TGTGCCTCCTCGCAGGGGTTGGGTAATTCACCCCTCCACTTT.

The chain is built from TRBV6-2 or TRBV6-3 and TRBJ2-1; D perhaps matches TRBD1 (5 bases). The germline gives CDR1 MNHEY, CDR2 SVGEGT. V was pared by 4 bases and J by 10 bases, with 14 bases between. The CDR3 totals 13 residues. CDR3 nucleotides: TGTGCCAGCAGTTCCCTAAGGGGCGGAGAGCAGTTCTTC. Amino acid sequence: CASSSLRGGEQFF.

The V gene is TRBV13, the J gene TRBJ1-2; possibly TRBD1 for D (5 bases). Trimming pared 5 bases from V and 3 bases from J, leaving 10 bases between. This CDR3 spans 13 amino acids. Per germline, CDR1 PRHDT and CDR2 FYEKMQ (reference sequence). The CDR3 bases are TGTGCCAGCAGCCTTCAGGGTTACTATGGCTACACCTTC. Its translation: CASSLQGYYGYTF. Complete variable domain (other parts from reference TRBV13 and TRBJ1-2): AAGVIQSPRHLIKEKRETATLKCYPIPRHDTVYWYQQGPGQDPQFLISFYEKMQSDKGSIPDRFSAQQFSDYHSELNMSSLELGDSALYFCASSLQGYYGYTFGSGTRLTVV.

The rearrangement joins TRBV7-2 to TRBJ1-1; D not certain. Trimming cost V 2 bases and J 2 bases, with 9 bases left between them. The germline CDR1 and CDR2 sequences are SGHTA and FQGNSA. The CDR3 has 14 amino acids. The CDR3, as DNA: TGTGCCAGCAGCTTATTTAACAGTAACACTGAAGCTTTCTTT. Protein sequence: CASSLFNSNTEAFF.

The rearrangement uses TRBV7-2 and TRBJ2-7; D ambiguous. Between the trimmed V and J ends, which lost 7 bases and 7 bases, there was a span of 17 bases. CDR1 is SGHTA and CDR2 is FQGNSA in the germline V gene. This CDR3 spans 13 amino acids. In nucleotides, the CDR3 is TGTGCCAGCACCCAAGGCGGTCCTCGGGAGCAGTACTTC. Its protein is CASTQGGPREQYF.

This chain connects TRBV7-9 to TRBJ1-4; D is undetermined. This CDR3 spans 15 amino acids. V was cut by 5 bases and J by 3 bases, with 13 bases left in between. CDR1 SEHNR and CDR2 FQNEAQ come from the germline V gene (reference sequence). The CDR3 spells CASSPGWMANEKLFF. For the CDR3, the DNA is TGTGCCAGCAGCCCCGGGTGGATGGCTAATGAAAAACTGTTTTTT.

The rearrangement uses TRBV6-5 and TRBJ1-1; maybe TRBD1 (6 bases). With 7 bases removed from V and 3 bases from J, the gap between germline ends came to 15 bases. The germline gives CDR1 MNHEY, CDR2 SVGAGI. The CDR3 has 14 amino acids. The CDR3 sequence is CASMWGRGDTEAFF. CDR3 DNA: TGTGCCAGCATGTGGGGCAGGGGAGACACTGAAGCTTTCTTT.

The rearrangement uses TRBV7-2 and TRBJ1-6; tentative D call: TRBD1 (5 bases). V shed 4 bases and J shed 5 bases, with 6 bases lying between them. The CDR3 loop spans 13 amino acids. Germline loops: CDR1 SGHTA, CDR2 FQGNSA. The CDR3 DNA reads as TGTGCCAGCAGCTGGGGGGATAATTCACCCCTCCACTTT. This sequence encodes CASSWGDNSPLHF.

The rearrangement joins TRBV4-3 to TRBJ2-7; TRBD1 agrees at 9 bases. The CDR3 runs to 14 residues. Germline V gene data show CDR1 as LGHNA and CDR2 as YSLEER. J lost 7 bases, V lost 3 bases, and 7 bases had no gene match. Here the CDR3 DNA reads TGCGCCAGCAGCCACGCGGACAGGGGCGGAGAGCAGTACTTC. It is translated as CASSHADRGGEQYF.

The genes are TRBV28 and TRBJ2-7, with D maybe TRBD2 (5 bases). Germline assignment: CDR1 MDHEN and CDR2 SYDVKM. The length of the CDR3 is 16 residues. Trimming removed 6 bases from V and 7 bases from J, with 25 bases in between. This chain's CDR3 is CASSPPGLARSGEQYF. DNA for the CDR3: TGTGCCAGCAGCCCCCCGGGCCTTGCCCGGTCGGGAGAGCAGTACTTC. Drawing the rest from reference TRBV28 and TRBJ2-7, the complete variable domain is DVKVTQSSRYLVKRTGEKVFLECVQDMDHENMFWYRQDPGLGLRLIYFSYDVKMKEKGDIPEGYSVSREKKERFSLILESASTNQTSMYLCASSPPGLARSGEQYFGPGTRLTVT.

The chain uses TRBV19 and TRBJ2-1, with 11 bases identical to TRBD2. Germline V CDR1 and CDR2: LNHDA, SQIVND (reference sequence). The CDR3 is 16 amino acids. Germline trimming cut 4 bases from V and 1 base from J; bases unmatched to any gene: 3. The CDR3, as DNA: TGTGCCAGTAGTACCACTAGCGGGAGATCCTACAATGAGCAGTTCTTC. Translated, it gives CASSTTSGRSYNEQFF.

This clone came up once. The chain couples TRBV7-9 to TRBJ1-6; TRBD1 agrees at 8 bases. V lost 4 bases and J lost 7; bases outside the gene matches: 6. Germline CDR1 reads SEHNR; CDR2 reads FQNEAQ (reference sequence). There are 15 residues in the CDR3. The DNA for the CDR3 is TGTGCCAGCAGCTGGAGGGACAGGCCCAATTCACCCCTCCACTTT. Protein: CASSWRDRPNSPLHF.